This TCR beta chain was profiled in a study of T cell repertoires in cytomegalovirus infection. The CDR3 totals 14 residues. Trimming took off 1 base at V and 5 bases at J, with 11 bases between the two ends. Per germline, CDR1 SGHTA and CDR2 FQGNSA. This clonotype was detected many times. The antigen remains undetermined. TCRdb re-derived calls from the reads in MiXCR, one entry per CDR3 protein. The table has about 740,000 distinct CDR3 sequences, 35% to 45% seen once. The study's findings and limits: Using cumulative public TCR beta family frequency, the authors identified those who carried CMV together with the relevant HLA. CMV-specific TCR beta clonotypes restricted by HLA-C were the ones dominating the ex vivo response.

Sequenced sample: PBMCs. This chain links TRBV7-2 with TRBJ1-1, with a weak D call TRBD1 (5 bases). The sequence derives from a human donor in good health (CMV status not recorded). Some clones in this sample may be carry-over from other donors' samples. The CDR3 DNA is TGTGCCAGCAGCTTAGTGCAGGGTTGGACTGAAGCTTTCTTT. Translated: CASSLVQGWTEAFF.